These 15 T cell receptor beta chains were all obtained from the same sample, sequenced in a study of response to subunit inactivated influenza vaccine. Each CDR3 protein gets one entry after TCRdb re-called the RT-PCR reads with MiXCR. The sample has around 320,000 distinct CDR3 sequences; 20% to 25% are singletons. The starting material was PBMCs from blood, obtained 21 months after vaccination. Source of these receptors: a man aged 50 to 69 who received an inactivated influenza vaccine.

This clonotype was counted a few times. The chain is built from TRBV5-6 and TRBJ1-2; tentatively, D is TRBD1 (5 bases). The CDR3 loop spans 14 amino acids. Germline V gives CDR1 SGHDT, CDR2 YYEEEE. V gave up 3 bases and J gave up 3 bases, with 12 bases separating them. The CDR3, as DNA: TGTGCCAGCAGCTCATCGGGACTCTACTATGGCTACACCTTC. It encodes CASSSSGLYYGYTF.

The chain uses TRBV10-1 and TRBJ2-7, with TRBD1 as a possible D gene (6 bases). The CDR3 extends over 14 amino acids. V lost 6 bases, J lost 6 bases, and 18 bases lay in between. Germline CDR1 WNHNN, CDR2 SYGVQD (reference sequence). CDR3 DNA: TGCGCCAGCAGATTTAGGGGGAGAAACGGCGAGCAGTACTTC. Amino acid sequence: CASRFRGRNGEQYF.

This clonotype was counted only a few times. The chain recombines TRBV20-1 with TRBJ1-5; the D gene is possibly TRBD1 (5 bases). V was shortened by 4 bases and J by 13 bases, with 14 bases between the two germline ends. The CDR3 covers 11 residues. The germline CDR1 and CDR2 sequences are DFQATT and SNEGSKA (reference sequence). CDR3 coding DNA: TGCAGTGCTAAAACCTCCAGGGTTCAGCATTTT. Protein sequence: CSAKTSRVQHF.

This clonotype was detected only a few times. This rearrangement joins TRBV10-3 to TRBJ1-2; possible D gene TRBD1, 6 bases. From germline, CDR1 is ENHRY and CDR2 SYGVKD. V gave up 8 bases and J gave up 8 bases, with 15 bases separating them. The CDR3 loop spans 12 amino acids. For the CDR3, the DNA is TGTGCCATCCGAGATTCCGGGGGCGGCTACACCTTC. Its translation: CAIRDSGGGYTF.

This clonotype occurred a few times. The chain links TRBV3-1 to TRBJ1-6; 11 nucleotides match TRBD1. Germline CDR1 and CDR2: LGHDT and YNNKEL (reference sequence). J gave up 9 bases and V 4 bases, and 2 bases lay outside the gene matches. The CDR3 contains 14 residues. The CDR3 reads CASSRGTGGSPLHF. The DNA of the CDR3 is TGTGCCAGCAGCCGAGGGACAGGGGGTTCACCCCTCCACTTT.

The rearrangement links TRBV29-1 to TRBJ2-3, with 11 nucleotides matching TRBD2. The CDR3 loop spans 15 amino acids. Per the germline V gene, CDR1 is SQVTM and CDR2 is ANQGSEA. V shed 6 bases and J 3 bases; nucleotides not matched to a gene: 8. CDR3 region: CSVKLAGVGTDTQYF. The CDR3 nucleotides read TGCAGCGTCAAACTAGCGGGGGTTGGGACAGATACGCAGTATTTT.

This clonotype has more than one count but fewer than ten. V gene TRBV28 combines with J gene TRBJ2-3, with D perhaps TRBD1 or TRBD2 (5 bases each). Trimming stripped 6 bases from V and 6 bases from J, with 25 bases between. Looked up from germline, CDR1 is MDHEN and CDR2 is SYDVKM. This CDR3 has 17 amino acids. The CDR3 DNA follows: TGTGCCAGCAGCTACATGGTGGGGAGACAAGGGACGGATACGCAGTATTTT. This translates into CASSYMVGRQGTDTQYF.

CDR3 in amino acids: CASSPIEYEQYF. CDR3 sequence (DNA): TGTGCCAGCAGCCCGATTGAATACGAGCAGTACTTC. The rearrangement links TRBV7-9 to TRBJ2-7; D unresolved. V lost 5 bases and J lost 4, with 9 bases in between. CDR1 is SEHNR and CDR2 is FQNEAQ in the germline V gene (reference sequence). The CDR3 totals 12 residues.

The chain links TRBV4-3 to TRBJ1-6; D is uncertain. Germline V gene lookup returns CDR1 LGHNA and CDR2 YSLEER. The CDR3 is made up of 14 amino acids. Trimming stripped 0 bases from V and 9 bases from J, with 9 bases between. As DNA, the CDR3 is TGCGCCAGCAGCCAAGACGGCAGAAGTTCACCCCTCCACTTT. It yields the protein CASSQDGRSSPLHF.

This clonotype turned up a few times. This chain connects TRBV20-1 to TRBJ1-5, with 7 bases matching TRBD1. Germline trimming cut 6 bases from V and 6 bases from J; bases unmatched to any gene: 11. CDR3 size: 14 residues. Germline V gives CDR1 DFQATT, CDR2 SNEGSKA (reference sequence). The CDR3 DNA is TGCAGTGCATCAGGACAGGCTAGGGGTCAGCCCCAGCATTTT. Translation gives CSASGQARGQPQHF.

This clonotype was seen more than once but under ten times. V and J are TRBV27 and TRBJ2-2; D unresolved. The CDR3 contains 14 residues. The germline V gene encodes CDR1 MNHEY and CDR2 SMNVEV (reference sequence). V lost 3 bases and J lost 10, with 15 bases in between. For the CDR3, the DNA is TGTGCCAGCAGTTTCCTTGGTCCTTCCTCGGAGCTGTTTTTT. This gives the protein CASSFLGPSSELFF.

The chain uses TRBV20-1 and TRBJ1-1; TRBD1 might be the D (6 bases). Germline loops: CDR1 DFQATT, CDR2 SNEGSKA (reference sequence). Trimming left V 0 bases short and J 2 bases short, with 13 bases between. The length of the CDR3 is 15 residues. The CDR3 loop reads CSARELLGGNTEAFF. CDR3 DNA sequence: TGCAGTGCTAGAGAACTACTAGGGGGAAACACTGAAGCTTTCTTT.

The chain carries TRBV5-4 and TRBJ2-3, with a weak D call TRBD1 (6 bases). Germline V CDR1 and CDR2: SGHNT, YYREEE (reference sequence). The CDR3 has 13 residues. The V end lost 7 bases, the J end lost 9 bases, and 18 bases lay between the germline ends. The CDR3 DNA reads TGTGCCAGCGTGCACCAGGGGCAGGGAACGCAGTATTTT. This translates into CASVHQGQGTQYF.

This clonotype came up a few times. The chain recombines TRBV5-4 with TRBJ1-1; D unresolved. From germline, CDR1 is SGHNT and CDR2 YYREEE (reference sequence). The CDR3 loop spans 13 amino acids. Between the trimmed V and J ends, which lost 4 bases and 0 bases, there was a span of 7 bases. The CDR3 loop reads CASSRGVNTEAFF. DNA for the CDR3: TGTGCCAGCAGCCGGGGTGTGAACACTGAAGCTTTCTTT.

The chain recombines TRBV6-6 with TRBJ2-3, with 11 bases identical to TRBD2. CDR1 and CDR2 from the germline V gene are MNHNY and SVGAGI (reference sequence). The CDR3 length is 15 residues. V was pared by 7 bases and J by 4 bases, with 7 bases of the junction left unmatched. DNA for the CDR3: TGTGCCAGCACTCCTAGCGGGGGGTGGGCAGATACGCAGTATTTT. The encoded protein is CASTPSGGWADTQYF.